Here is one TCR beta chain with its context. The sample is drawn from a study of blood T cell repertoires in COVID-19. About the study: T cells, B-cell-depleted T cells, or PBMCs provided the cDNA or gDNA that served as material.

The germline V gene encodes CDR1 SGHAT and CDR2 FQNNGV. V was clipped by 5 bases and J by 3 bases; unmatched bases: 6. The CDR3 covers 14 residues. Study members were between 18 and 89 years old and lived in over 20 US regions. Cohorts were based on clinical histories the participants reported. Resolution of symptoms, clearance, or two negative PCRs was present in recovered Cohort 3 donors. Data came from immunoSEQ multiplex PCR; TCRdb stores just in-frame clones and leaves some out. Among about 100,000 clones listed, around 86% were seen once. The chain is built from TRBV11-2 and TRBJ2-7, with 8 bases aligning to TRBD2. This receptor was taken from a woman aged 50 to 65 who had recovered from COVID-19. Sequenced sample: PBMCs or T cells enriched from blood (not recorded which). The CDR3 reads CASSPPGRDYEQYF. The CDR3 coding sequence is TGTGCCAGCAGCCCCCCCGGGAGGGACTACGAGCAGTACTTC. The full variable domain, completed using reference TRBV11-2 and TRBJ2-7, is EAGVAQSPRYKIIEKRQSVAFWCNPISGHATLYWYQQILGQGPKLLIQFQNNGVVDDSQLPKDRFSAERLKGVDSTLKIQPAKLEDSAVYLCASSPPGRDYEQYFGPGTRLTVT.